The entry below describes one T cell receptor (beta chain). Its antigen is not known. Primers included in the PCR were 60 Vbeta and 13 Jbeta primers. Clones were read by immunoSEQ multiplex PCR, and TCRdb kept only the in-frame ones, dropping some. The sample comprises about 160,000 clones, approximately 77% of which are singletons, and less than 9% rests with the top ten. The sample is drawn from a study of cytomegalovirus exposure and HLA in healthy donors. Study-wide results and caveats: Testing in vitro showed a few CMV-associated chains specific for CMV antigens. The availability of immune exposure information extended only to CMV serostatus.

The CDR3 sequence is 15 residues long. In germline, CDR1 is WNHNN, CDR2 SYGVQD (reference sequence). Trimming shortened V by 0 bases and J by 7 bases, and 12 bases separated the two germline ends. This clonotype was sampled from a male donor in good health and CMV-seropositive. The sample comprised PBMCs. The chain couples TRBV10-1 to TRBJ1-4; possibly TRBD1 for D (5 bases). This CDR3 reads CASSESIGTAEKLFF. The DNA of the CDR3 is TGCGCCAGCAGTGAGTCGATCGGGACTGCTGAAAAACTGTTTTTT.